Listed below are T cell receptor beta chains from one sample, sequenced in a study of cytomegalovirus exposure and HLA in healthy donors. Assay: immunoSEQ multiplex PCR; the TCRdb copy retains only in-frame clones and omits some. Of 150,000 to 200,000 clones in the sample, approximately 85% were seen once. The sample taken for sequencing was PBMCs. These receptor sequences come from a man aged 18 to 30 in good health and CMV-seronegative. Each CDR3 is given with its conserved first and last residue. Each record gives: CDR3 DNA, CDR3 protein, J gene, V gene, D gene, clone size. A D gene is named only where the DNA matches it firmly. Expanded clones get a size class; other rows say once, few or many, or leave the size out.

cdr3_nt: TGTGCCAGCAGTTACAGCGGGGCCCGGGGTGGCTACACCTTC; cdr3_aa: CASSYSGARGGYTF; j_call: TRBJ1-2; v_call: TRBV6-6; d_call: NA; clone_size: once
cdr3_nt: TGTGCCAGCGGTCTGACCGGGACAGGGAATCAGCCCCAGCATTTT; cdr3_aa: CASGLTGTGNQPQHF; j_call: TRBJ1-5; v_call: TRBV2; d_call: TRBD1; clone_size: NA
cdr3_nt: TGTGCCAGCCGTAGTCAGGGTGACACTGAAGCTTTCTTT; cdr3_aa: CASRSQGDTEAFF; j_call: TRBJ1-1; v_call: TRBV2; d_call: NA; clone_size: NA
cdr3_nt: TGTGCCAGTAGTATCACTAGCGGGAACTACGAGCAGTACTTC; cdr3_aa: CASSITSGNYEQYF; j_call: TRBJ2-7; v_call: TRBV19; d_call: TRBD2; clone_size: NA
cdr3_nt: TGTGCCAGCAGCGCAGGCGGGACAGGGTCCACCGGGGAGCTGTTTTTT; cdr3_aa: CASSAGGTGSTGELFF; j_call: TRBJ2-2; v_call: TRBV9; d_call: TRBD1; clone_size: once
cdr3_nt: TGTGCCAGTAGTCCGGGAGCTGGAAACACCATATATTTT; cdr3_aa: CASSPGAGNTIYF; j_call: TRBJ1-3; v_call: TRBV19; d_call: NA; clone_size: NA
cdr3_nt: TGTGCCAGTAGTATAAGGGCAGCGGGGGGCCACGCGGGGGATGAGCAGTTCTTC; cdr3_aa: CASSIRAAGGHAGDEQFF; j_call: TRBJ2-1; v_call: TRBV19; d_call: TRBD2; clone_size: NA
cdr3_nt: TGTGCCAGTAGTTTGAGCGAAGGCAATCAGCCCCAGCATTTT; cdr3_aa: CASSLSEGNQPQHF; j_call: TRBJ1-5; v_call: TRBV7-2; d_call: NA; clone_size: NA
cdr3_nt: TGTGCCAGCAGCCCCGGTACAGGGGGTCATGGAGAGACCCAGTACTTC; cdr3_aa: CASSPGTGGHGETQYF; j_call: TRBJ2-5; v_call: TRBV7-9; d_call: TRBD1; clone_size: once
cdr3_nt: TGTGCCAGCAGTTACACTTTCCGGGACAGAAACTACGAGCAGTACTTC; cdr3_aa: CASSYTFRDRNYEQYF; j_call: TRBJ2-7; v_call: TRBV28; d_call: TRBD1; clone_size: NA
cdr3_nt: TGTGCCAGCTCACCCCTCGGACTAGCGGGAGTAACCTACAATGAGCAGTTCTTC; cdr3_aa: CASSPLGLAGVTYNEQFF; j_call: TRBJ2-1; v_call: TRBV18; d_call: TRBD2; clone_size: NA
cdr3_nt: TGTGCCACCAACCCAATTGAGACAGGGAGCGTTAATGAGCAGTTCTTC; cdr3_aa: CATNPIETGSVNEQFF; j_call: TRBJ2-1; v_call: TRBV28; d_call: TRBD1; clone_size: NA
cdr3_nt: TGTGCCAGCAGCTTCGGACAGATCGGGGAGCTGTTTTTT; cdr3_aa: CASSFGQIGELFF; j_call: TRBJ2-2; v_call: TRBV7-3; d_call: NA; clone_size: NA
cdr3_nt: TGTGCCAGCGGCCTGTGGAGTCCAGGCACAGATACGCAGTATTTT; cdr3_aa: CASGLWSPGTDTQYF; j_call: TRBJ2-3; v_call: TRBV2; d_call: NA; clone_size: NA
cdr3_nt: TGTGCCAGTGCCGGGACTACCGAAGCAGAGCAGTACTTC; cdr3_aa: CASAGTTEAEQYF; j_call: TRBJ2-5; v_call: TRBV28; d_call: TRBD2; clone_size: NA
cdr3_nt: TGTGCCAGTAGTTTCAAAAACTCGGCCCTCCACTTT; cdr3_aa: CASSFKNSALHF; j_call: TRBJ1-6; v_call: TRBV19; d_call: NA; clone_size: NA
cdr3_nt: TGTGCCAGCTGCTTGACTAGCGGGGACACCGGGGAGCTGTTTTTT; cdr3_aa: CASCLTSGDTGELFF; j_call: TRBJ2-2; v_call: TRBV2; d_call: TRBD2; clone_size: NA
cdr3_nt: TGTGCCAGCAGCTCCTCTCCGACTGGTGGGGAGCAGTTCTTC; cdr3_aa: CASSSSPTGGEQFF; j_call: TRBJ2-1; v_call: TRBV7-3; d_call: NA; clone_size: NA
cdr3_nt: TGTGCCAGCGGGGGGGCCGTGAACACTGAAGCTTTCTTT; cdr3_aa: CASGGAVNTEAFF; j_call: TRBJ1-1; v_call: TRBV6-5; d_call: NA; clone_size: NA
cdr3_nt: TGTGCCAGCAGCTTTTGGACAGGGGGCAATGAGCAGTTCTTC; cdr3_aa: CASSFWTGGNEQFF; j_call: TRBJ2-1; v_call: TRBV5-5; d_call: TRBD1; clone_size: once
cdr3_nt: TGCGCCAGCAGCTTGGTTCTTGGTGGGGACAGGGTTAATTCACCCCTCCACTTT; cdr3_aa: CASSLVLGGDRVNSPLHF; j_call: TRBJ1-6; v_call: TRBV5-1; d_call: TRBD1; clone_size: few
cdr3_nt: TGTGCCAGTAGTAACCCGACTAGCAGACAAGAGACCCAGTACTTC; cdr3_aa: CASSNPTSRQETQYF; j_call: TRBJ2-5; v_call: TRBV19; d_call: TRBD2; clone_size: NA
cdr3_nt: TGCGCCACCTCGCCGGCAGACAGGGGCTACACCTTC; cdr3_aa: CATSPADRGYTF; j_call: TRBJ1-2; v_call: TRBV5-1; d_call: NA; clone_size: NA
cdr3_nt: TGTGCCAGCAGCGGCGGAGGGGCCGCTCTCTATGGCTACACCTTC; cdr3_aa: CASSGGGAALYGYTF; j_call: TRBJ1-2; v_call: TRBV9; d_call: NA; clone_size: NA
cdr3_nt: TGTGCCAGCAGCTTAGCTCGTCGACTAGCCCTCGAGACCCAGTACTTC; cdr3_aa: CASSLARRLALETQYF; j_call: TRBJ2-5; v_call: TRBV7-9; d_call: TRBD2; clone_size: NA
cdr3_nt: TGTGCCACCAGCACCAACGGAGGCTACGAGCAGTACTTC; cdr3_aa: CATSTNGGYEQYF; j_call: TRBJ2-7; v_call: TRBV15; d_call: NA; clone_size: NA
cdr3_nt: TGTGCCAGCAGCATTTGGGACACAAACTCCTACAATGAGCAGTTCTTC; cdr3_aa: CASSIWDTNSYNEQFF; j_call: TRBJ2-1; v_call: TRBV9; d_call: NA; clone_size: NA
cdr3_nt: TGCGCCAGCAGCCAAGTCTGGTCGGGGTGGGAGACCCAGTACTTC; cdr3_aa: CASSQVWSGWETQYF; j_call: TRBJ2-5; v_call: TRBV4-1; d_call: NA; clone_size: NA
cdr3_nt: TGTGCCAGCAGCCTGGACAGGGCGAACGAGCAGTACTTC; cdr3_aa: CASSLDRANEQYF; j_call: TRBJ2-7; v_call: TRBV7-2; d_call: TRBD1; clone_size: NA
cdr3_nt: TGTGCCAGCAGTGAAGTCGCAGATACGCAGTATTTT; cdr3_aa: CASSEVADTQYF; j_call: TRBJ2-3; v_call: TRBV6-1; d_call: NA; clone_size: NA
cdr3_nt: TGTGCCAGCAGCGTAGGGGAATTAGCGGGAGGGGAGACCCAGTACTTC; cdr3_aa: CASSVGELAGGETQYF; j_call: TRBJ2-5; v_call: TRBV9; d_call: TRBD2; clone_size: NA
cdr3_nt: TGTGCTAGCCGTCCAGGGACTAACCTCTACGAGCAGTACTTC; cdr3_aa: CASRPGTNLYEQYF; j_call: TRBJ2-7; v_call: TRBV12-5; d_call: TRBD2; clone_size: few
cdr3_nt: TGTGCCAGCAGCTTGTTACGGACAGGGAATAATGAAAAACTGTTTTTT; cdr3_aa: CASSLLRTGNNEKLFF; j_call: TRBJ1-4; v_call: TRBV11-2; d_call: TRBD1; clone_size: NA
cdr3_nt: TGCAGCGTTGGGACAGGGGGTGGAGAGACCCAGTACTTC; cdr3_aa: CSVGTGGGETQYF; j_call: TRBJ2-5; v_call: TRBV29-1; d_call: TRBD1; clone_size: NA
cdr3_nt: TGTGCCAGCAGCCAAGATATAAGTCGCCGACCTCGTCGAGGGGGCACTGAAGCTTTCTTT; cdr3_aa: CASSQDISRRPRRGGTEAFF; j_call: TRBJ1-1; v_call: TRBV4-2; d_call: NA; clone_size: NA
cdr3_nt: TGTGCCAGCAGCTTATTGGACAGGGAGGGCACTGAAGCTTTCTTT; cdr3_aa: CASSLLDREGTEAFF; j_call: TRBJ1-1; v_call: TRBV7-8; d_call: TRBD1; clone_size: NA
cdr3_nt: TGTGCCAGCAGCTCCGGTCTCCAAGAGACCCAGTACTTC; cdr3_aa: CASSSGLQETQYF; j_call: TRBJ2-5; v_call: TRBV7-9; d_call: NA; clone_size: NA
cdr3_nt: TGCAGCGCTGCACAGGTTGGGGACACTGAAGCTTTCTTT; cdr3_aa: CSAAQVGDTEAFF; j_call: TRBJ1-1; v_call: TRBV29-1; d_call: NA; clone_size: NA
cdr3_nt: TGTGCCAGCAGTATCCCGTTGACAGGGATCACCTACGAGCAGTACTTC; cdr3_aa: CASSIPLTGITYEQYF; j_call: TRBJ2-7; v_call: TRBV28; d_call: TRBD1; clone_size: few
cdr3_nt: TGTGCCAGTAGTTCAACTAGCGGGGGCCCGTACTTC; cdr3_aa: CASSSTSGGPYF; j_call: TRBJ2-7; v_call: TRBV19; d_call: TRBD2; clone_size: NA
cdr3_nt: TGTGCCAGCAGCTCGCGGGCGGTGCCTAATGAAAAACTGTTTTTT; cdr3_aa: CASSSRAVPNEKLFF; j_call: TRBJ1-4; v_call: TRBV11-2; d_call: NA; clone_size: NA
cdr3_nt: TGTGCCAGCTATAGTGGGACAGGAGGTGAAAAACTGTTTTTT; cdr3_aa: CASYSGTGGEKLFF; j_call: TRBJ1-4; v_call: TRBV28; d_call: TRBD1; clone_size: NA
cdr3_nt: TGTGCCAGCAAAATGGGGCAGAACAATGAGCAGTTCTTC; cdr3_aa: CASKMGQNNEQFF; j_call: TRBJ2-1; v_call: TRBV2; d_call: NA; clone_size: NA
cdr3_nt: TGTGCCAGCAGCTCCCAGGGGACAGGGAATCACGAGCAGTACTTC; cdr3_aa: CASSSQGTGNHEQYF; j_call: TRBJ2-7; v_call: TRBV11-3; d_call: TRBD1; clone_size: few
cdr3_nt: TGTGCCAGCAGTGGAGGCAATGAGCAGTTCTTC; cdr3_aa: CASSGGNEQFF; j_call: TRBJ2-1; v_call: TRBV25-1; d_call: NA; clone_size: NA